The present TCR beta chain was sequenced within a study of blood T cell repertoires in COVID-19. Looking at the study overall: Spain, Italy and the United States supplied samples that represented acute and convalescent COVID-19.

The CDR3 consists of 16 residues. CDR1 MNHNY and CDR2 SVGAGI come from the germline V gene (reference sequence). V was clipped by 0 bases and J by 0 bases; unmatched bases: 2. Repertoires were generated with immunoSEQ multiplex PCR, while TCRdb's copy carries only in-frame clones and drops some. Seen here are 100,000 to 150,000 clones, around 86% observed once, and the top ten hold approximately 6.6%. The sample comprised peripheral blood. This rearrangement joins TRBV6-6 to TRBJ1-5; 7 nucleotides line up with TRBD1. The origin of this receptor is a man older than 75 with active or convalescent COVID-19. Written as DNA, the CDR3 is TGTGCCAGCAGTTACTCGACAGGGTATAGCAATCAGCCCCAGCATTTT. The encoded protein is CASSYSTGYSNQPQHF.